Listed below are T cell receptor beta chains from one sample, sequenced in a study of T cell repertoires in aging, cancer and after chemotherapy. From the multiplex PCR reads, TCRdb called clonotypes with MiXCR, one entry per CDR3 protein. The sample holds over 1,400 distinct CDR3 sequences, less than 45% seen once. The sequenced sample consisted of blood. The receptors stem from a human donor with a solid tumor. Each CDR3 is given with its conserved first and last residue. D genes are given only for firm matches. Rows may omit the clone size; those that give it use once, few, many or a size class.

TRBV10-3	TRBD2	TRBJ2-3	few	CAISESQLAATDTQYF	TGTGCCATCAGTGAGTCGCAACTAGCGGCCACAGATACGCAGTATTTT
TRBV5-1	NA	TRBJ2-5	NA	CASSWGRNQETQYF	TGCGCCAGCAGCTGGGGACGGAACCAAGAGACCCAGTACTTC
TRBV6-5	NA	TRBJ1-2	large	CASTLSRGHILTLGYTF	TGTGCCAGCACTTTATCAAGGGGCCACATCTTAACCCTTGGCTACACCTTC
TRBV11-2	TRBD1	TRBJ1-2	NA	CASSSGGTGPGGYTF	TGTGCCAGCAGCTCCGGAGGGACAGGCCCCGGGGGCTACACCTTC
TRBV5-6	NA	TRBJ1-2	NA	CASSLVPPTGQGYSYTF	TGTGCCAGCAGCTTAGTTCCTCCCACCGGTCAGGGCTATAGCTACACCTTC
TRBV5-6	NA	TRBJ2-3	few	CASSLSGEDTQYF	TGTGCCAGCAGCTTGTCAGGGGAGGATACGCAGTATTTT
TRBV7-6	TRBD1	TRBJ2-2	NA	CSSGRQGWTGELFF	TGTTCCAGCGGACGACAGGGGTGGACCGGGGAGCTGTTTTTT
TRBV12-3/TRBV12-4	NA	TRBJ1-2	NA	CASSLASGGTGYTF	TGTGCCAGCAGTTTAGCGAGCGGGGGAACAGGCTACACCTTC
TRBV27	TRBD2	TRBJ2-1	few	CASSPLVGGPVEQFF	TGTGCCAGCAGTCCTTTGGTGGGAGGGCCAGTTGAGCAGTTCTTC
TRBV2	TRBD1	TRBJ2-5	NA	CASSGGQGIETQYF	TGTGCCAGCAGTGGGGGACAGGGAATCGAGACCCAGTACTTC
TRBV20-1	TRBD1	TRBJ2-1	NA	CSAMDRGLLNEQFF	TGCAGTGCTATGGACAGGGGGCTCCTAAATGAGCAGTTCTTC
TRBV5-4	TRBD1	TRBJ1-2	NA	CASSTGTGGSYGYTF	TGTGCCAGCAGCACCGGGACAGGGGGCTCGTATGGCTACACCTTC
TRBV5-1	NA	TRBJ2-5	NA	CASSYTELQETQYF	TGCGCCAGCAGTTACACAGAGTTACAAGAGACCCAGTACTTC
TRBV7-2	NA	TRBJ2-7	few	CASSGLGSYEQYF	TGTGCCAGCAGCGGTCTCGGCTCCTACGAGCAGTACTTC
TRBV6-2/TRBV6-3	NA	TRBJ2-7	NA	CASSYLYTYEQYF	TGTGCCAGCAGTTACCTGTATACCTACGAGCAGTACTTC
TRBV6-5	NA	TRBJ1-1	NA	CASSYSLGEAFF	TGTGCCAGCAGTTACTCGCTGGGAGAAGCTTTCTTT
TRBV14	NA	TRBJ2-7	NA	CASSQDRGNRLEYF	TGTGCCAGCAGCCAAGATAGGGGGAATAGGCTGGAGTACTTC
TRBV11-2	TRBD1	TRBJ1-3	NA	CASSLGQGNGNTIYF	TGTGCCAGCAGCTTAGGACAGGGAAACGGAAACACCATATATTTT
TRBV7-9	TRBD2	TRBJ2-1	NA	CASSLVVAGGWFGEQFF	TGTGCCAGCAGCTTAGTTGTCGCGGGAGGATGGTTTGGTGAGCAGTTCTTC
TRBV5-1	NA	TRBJ2-7	NA	CARSDRAYEQYF	TGCGCCAGAAGCGACCGAGCCTACGAGCAGTACTTC
TRBV6-1	TRBD2	TRBJ2-7	few	CASRPGLAYEQYF	TGTGCCAGCAGACCGGGACTAGCGTACGAGCAGTACTTC
TRBV11-1	TRBD1	TRBJ1-1	NA	CASRYGQGGMNTEAFF	TGTGCCAGCAGGTACGGACAGGGCGGGATGAACACTGAAGCTTTCTTT
TRBV11-2	TRBD2	TRBJ2-1	NA	CDSRYGLAGEIVEQFF	TGTGACAGCAGATATGGACTAGCGGGAGAGATTGTGGAGCAGTTCTTC
TRBV27	TRBD1	TRBJ1-2	NA	CASRTTGGGGYTF	TGTGCCAGCAGAACCACAGGGGGCGGTGGCTACACCTTC
TRBV28	TRBD1	TRBJ2-2	NA	CASSLGLWTGGNTGELFF	TGTGCCAGCAGTTTAGGGTTGTGGACAGGGGGCAACACCGGGGAGCTGTTTTTT
TRBV7-9	TRBD2	TRBJ2-7	NA	CASSLRLAGGPSEQYF	TGTGCCAGCAGCTTAAGACTAGCGGGAGGGCCTAGCGAGCAGTACTTC
TRBV29-1	NA	TRBJ1-1	large	CSAAGRSDTEAFF	TGCAGCGCCGCGGGACGGTCGGACACTGAAGCTTTCTTT
TRBV6-2/TRBV6-3	NA	TRBJ2-7	few	CASSYGRTYEQYF	TGTGCCAGCAGTTACGGCAGAACCTACGAGCAGTACTTC
TRBV5-1	NA	TRBJ2-2	NA	CASSLGGGQITGELFF	TGCGCCAGCAGTTTGGGAGGGGGACAGATCACCGGGGAGCTGTTTTTT
TRBV18	TRBD1	TRBJ1-6	NA	CASSPNRGGANSPLHF	TGTGCCAGCTCACCCAACAGGGGAGGTGCGAATTCACCCCTCCACTTT
TRBV27	NA	TRBJ1-6	NA	CASSLWEQGSPLHF	TGTGCCAGCAGTTTATGGGAACAAGGTTCACCCCTCCACTTT
TRBV2	TRBD1	TRBJ1-2	once	CASLYRGLYGYTF	TGTGCCAGCTTGTACAGGGGATTATATGGCTACACCTTC
TRBV7-2	TRBD1	TRBJ1-6	NA	CASSRGQFNSPLHF	TGTGCCAGCAGCCGGGGACAGTTCAATTCACCCCTCCACTTT
TRBV5-8	NA	TRBJ2-1	once	CASSFRSGVGEQFF	TGTGCCAGCAGCTTTAGATCGGGCGTGGGTGAGCAGTTCTTC
TRBV12-3/TRBV12-4	TRBD1	TRBJ2-5	NA	CASSPDRKKETQYF	TGTGCCAGCAGTCCGGACAGGAAAAAAGAGACCCAGTACTTC
TRBV7-9	NA	TRBJ2-5	NA	CASSLNAGQETQYF	TGTGCCAGCAGCTTAAACGCCGGACAAGAGACCCAGTACTTC
TRBV7-2	NA	TRBJ2-7	few	CASSSNYQSSYEQYF	TGTGCCAGCAGCTCTAACTATCAGAGCTCCTACGAGCAGTACTTC
TRBV7-9	TRBD1	TRBJ1-2	few	CASSPNRGINYGYTF	TGTGCCAGCAGCCCCAACAGGGGGATAAACTATGGCTACACCTTC
TRBV6-5	NA	TRBJ2-2	NA	CASSFTSNTGELFF	TGTGCCAGCAGTTTTACGTCGAACACCGGGGAGCTGTTTTTT
TRBV11-2	TRBD2	TRBJ2-3	NA	CASSPGLAGSTDTQYF	TGTGCCAGCAGCCCTGGGCTAGCGGGAAGCACAGATACGCAGTATTTT
TRBV20-1	NA	TRBJ2-3	few	CSAREGTTDTQYF	TGCAGTGCTAGGGAGGGGACCACAGATACGCAGTATTTT
TRBV7-2	NA	TRBJ1-5	NA	CASSLVGAGSNQPQHF	TGTGCCAGCAGCTTAGTGGGGGCAGGTAGCAATCAGCCCCAGCATTTT
TRBV19	NA	TRBJ1-5	NA	CASSLQGNQPQHF	TGTGCCAGTAGTCTCCAGGGGAATCAGCCCCAGCATTTT
TRBV5-1	NA	TRBJ1-2	NA	CASSLGTNYGYTF	TGCGCCAGCAGCTTAGGAACGAACTATGGCTACACCTTC
TRBV6-1	TRBD1	TRBJ2-5	few	CASMLDRGGTQYF	TGTGCCAGCATGCTGGACAGGGGAGGGACCCAGTACTTC
TRBV29-1	TRBD1	TRBJ1-1	NA	CSVVGQERFGEANTEAFF	TGCAGCGTTGTGGGACAGGAAAGGTTTGGGGAAGCTAACACTGAAGCTTTCTTT
TRBV30	TRBD2	TRBJ2-1	NA	CAWSRGLADEQFF	TGTGCCTGGAGTAGGGGACTAGCCGATGAGCAGTTCTTC
TRBV12-3/TRBV12-4	NA	TRBJ1-2	few	CASSRDGGGYTF	TGTGCCAGCAGTCGGGACGGCGGCGGCTACACCTTC
TRBV6-1	NA	TRBJ1-3	few	CASSVRASGNTIYF	TGTGCCAGCAGTGTTAGGGCCTCTGGAAACACCATATATTTT
TRBV20-1	NA	TRBJ2-1	NA	CSAGEGSSYNEQFF	TGCAGTGCGGGTGAGGGGAGCTCCTACAATGAGCAGTTCTTC
TRBV19	NA	TRBJ1-6	few	CASSIGVSNRQSPLHF	TGTGCCAGTAGTATTGGAGTATCGAACAGGCAATCACCCCTCCACTTT
TRBV6-6	NA	TRBJ1-4	NA	CASRVQGLNEKLFF	TGTGCCAGCAGGGTACAGGGCCTAAATGAAAAACTGTTTTTT